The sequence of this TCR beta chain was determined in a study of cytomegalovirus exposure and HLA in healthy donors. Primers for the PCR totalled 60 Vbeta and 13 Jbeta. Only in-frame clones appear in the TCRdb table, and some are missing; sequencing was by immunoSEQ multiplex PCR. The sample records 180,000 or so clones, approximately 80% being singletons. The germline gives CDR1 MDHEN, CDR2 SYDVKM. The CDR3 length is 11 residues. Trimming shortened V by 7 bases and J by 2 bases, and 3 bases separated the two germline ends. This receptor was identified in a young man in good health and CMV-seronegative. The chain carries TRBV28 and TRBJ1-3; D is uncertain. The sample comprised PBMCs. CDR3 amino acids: CASTTGNTIYF. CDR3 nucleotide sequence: TGTGCCAGCACAACTGGAAACACCATATATTTT.